The next 9 T cell receptor beta chains were all read from a single sample in a study of regulatory T cells in long-lasting Graves disease. iRepertoire HTBI primers and Arm-PCR of CDR3 regions built TCR beta libraries. TCRdb re-called the multiplex PCR reads with MiXCR, one entry per CDR3 protein. The table lists 440,000 or so distinct CDR3 sequences, around 17% of them singletons, with around 10% in the top ten. The sample's time point: newly diagnosed GD, antithyroid drugs for less than 3 months. Extracted RNA from PBMCs served as the source of the TCR library. The sample also formed part of further work on T cells in Graves' hyperthyroidism and ophthalmopathy.

The material was peripheral blood mononuclear cells (PBMCs), obtained at new diagnosis, from a patient treated with antithyroid drugs. Source of these receptors: a woman aged 25 to 45 with Graves disease.

At least ten counts were recorded for this clonotype. V gene TRBV7-9 combines with J gene TRBJ2-3; D ambiguous. The germline V gene encodes CDR1 SEHNR and CDR2 FQNEAQ (reference sequence). The V end was cut by 5 bases, the J end by 9 bases, with 18 bases between. The CDR3 consists of 14 residues. Here the CDR3 DNA reads TGTGCCAGCAGCCCGCTTGATCCGTCCTCCACGCAGTATTTT. Translation gives CASSPLDPSSTQYF.

This clonotype was seen a handful of times. The V call is TRBV7-9, the J call TRBJ1-1; D not resolved. V was shortened by 1 base and J by 4 bases, with 13 bases between the two germline ends. CDR1 and CDR2 from the germline V gene are SEHNR and FQNEAQ (reference sequence). The CDR3 has 15 residues. The CDR3 here is CASSLGPGVGTEAFF. The CDR3 nucleotides are TGTGCCAGCAGCTTAGGGCCGGGAGTGGGCACTGAAGCTTTCTTT. Using reference TRBV7-9 and TRBJ1-1 for the parts outside the CDR3, the full variable domain is DTGVSQNPRHKITKRGQNVTFRCDPISEHNRLYWYRQTLGQGPEFLTYFQNEAQLEKSRLLSDRFSAERPKGSFSTLEIQRTEQGDSAMYLCASSLGPGVGTEAFFGQGTRLTVV.

Concerning this clonotype: This may stem from a read error, because a much larger clone lies one nucleotide away. The chain couples TRBV7-9 to TRBJ2-1, with 8 bases matching TRBD2. The CDR3 covers 15 residues. From germline, CDR1 is SEHNR and CDR2 FQNEAQ (reference sequence). The CDR3 spells CAGRTGTSSYNEQFF. CDR3 coding DNA: TGTGCCGGCAGAACCGGGACTAGCTCCTACAATGAGCAGTTCTTC.

This clonotype was counted at least ten times. V usage is TRBV9 and J usage is TRBJ1-4; 8 bases match TRBD1. The CDR3 runs 14 residues. Germline CDR1 is SGDLS and CDR2 is YYNGEE. Trimming took 4 bases from V and 8 from J; bases not matched to a gene: 7. The CDR3 sequence is CASSPQQGGEKLFF. As DNA, the CDR3 is TGTGCCAGCAGCCCTCAACAGGGGGGAGAAAAACTGTTTTTT.

The CDR3 is CAWSKDRGHNEQFF. Here the CDR3 DNA reads TGTGCCTGGAGTAAGGACAGGGGACACAATGAGCAGTTCTTC. The chain uses TRBV30 and TRBJ2-1; 9 bases line up with TRBD1. The germline V gene has CDR1 GTSNPN and CDR2 SVGIG (reference sequence). There are 14 residues in the CDR3. The J segment lost 5 bases and the V segment lost 2 bases, leaving 4 bases of the junction unmatched.

This clonotype was picked up many times. V gene TRBV5-5 combines with J gene TRBJ1-5; a possible D gene is TRBD1 (6 bases). Between the trimmed V and J ends, which lost 4 bases and 6 bases, there was a span of 20 bases. CDR3 size: 16 residues. Germline CDR1 and CDR2: SGHKS and YYEKEE (reference sequence). The CDR3 DNA is TGTGCCAGCAGCCTTGGAGTGGTGGGGGCGGCTCAGCCCCAGCATTTT. It translates to CASSLGVVGAAQPQHF.

Turning to this clonotype: One junction end disagrees with the germline gene, perhaps due to a read error. The gene calls are TRBV7-3 and TRBJ2-5; TRBD2 is a possible D gene (7 bases). This CDR3 spans 13 amino acids. Germline-derived CDR1 and CDR2 are SGHTA and FQGTGA. The CDR3 here is CASSLGGPEAQYF. CDR3 sequence (DNA): TGTGCCAGCTCCCTGGGGGGGCCAGAGGCCCAGTACTTC.

This clonotype was detected many times. J is TRBJ2-1 and V is TRBV12-3 or TRBV12-4, with TRBD2 matching 15 bases. The CDR3 covers 15 residues. V was clipped by 5 bases and J by 7 bases; unmatched bases: 3. This chain's CDR3 is CASSQGLAGGNEQFF. Here the CDR3 DNA reads TGTGCCAGCAGTCAGGGACTAGCGGGAGGTAATGAGCAGTTCTTC.

This clonotype was counted at least ten times. The chain employs TRBV7-2 and TRBJ2-4, with 8 bases lining up with TRBD2. Germline V CDR1 and CDR2: SGHTA, FQGNSA. J lost 4 bases, V lost 7 bases, and 9 bases had no gene match. This CDR3 spans 15 amino acids. CDR3 nucleotides: TGTGCCAGCACCGCACCAGGACTAGCAAAAAACATTCAGTACTTC. Amino acids: CASTAPGLAKNIQYF.